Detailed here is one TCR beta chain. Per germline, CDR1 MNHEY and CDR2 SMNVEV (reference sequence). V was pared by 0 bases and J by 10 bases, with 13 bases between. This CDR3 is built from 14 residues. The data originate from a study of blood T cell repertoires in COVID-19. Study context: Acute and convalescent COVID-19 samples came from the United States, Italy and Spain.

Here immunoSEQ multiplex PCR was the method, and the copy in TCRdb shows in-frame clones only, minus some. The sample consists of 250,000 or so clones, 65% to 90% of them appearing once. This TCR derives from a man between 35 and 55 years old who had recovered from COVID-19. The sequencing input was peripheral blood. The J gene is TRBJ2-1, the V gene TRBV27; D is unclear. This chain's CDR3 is CASSLSQYVGEQFF. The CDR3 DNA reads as TGTGCCAGCAGTTTATCTCAATACGTCGGGGAGCAGTTCTTC.